This TCR beta chain was recovered during a study of OX40 agonist ivuxolimab in advanced cancers. Study background: Ivuxolimab is an agonistic anti-OX40 (CD134) antibody, and patients were treated with it. Ivuxolimab was administered intravenously to patients at 0.01 to 10 mg/kg every 2 weeks. Mean age around 60 years, range roughly 23 to 79; around 80% male.

The assay was immunoSEQ multiplex PCR, and TCRdb's table has in-frame clones only and misses some. This table holds some 60,000 clones, about nine tenths found once. This TCR came from an adult with an advanced solid tumor such as melanoma, head and neck, liver or kidney cancer. Material: CD4+ or CD8+ T cells sorted from blood, obtained in a trial of the OX40 agonist ivuxolimab.

The CDR3 nucleotides are TGTGCCAGCCACCCCGGGGGACAGGGAAATTCACCCCTCCACTTT. Protein sequence: CASHPGGQGNSPLHF. This rearrangement joins TRBV28 to TRBJ1-6; 9 nucleotides line up with TRBD1. Looked up from germline, CDR1 is MDHEN and CDR2 is SYDVKM. Trimming cost V 8 bases and J 7 bases; bases outside gene matches: 9. This CDR3 comprises 15 residues.